The 20 T cell receptor beta chains below all came from one sample that was sequenced in a study of T-cell reconstitution after alpha-beta-depleted transplantation in children. Researchers prepared the TCRbeta library using unique molecular identifiers, the study reports. MiXCR, applied by TCRdb to the PCR reads, yields one record per CDR3 protein. Among 780,000 or so distinct CDR3 sequences listed, less than 20% were seen once. This specimen was PBMCs, mostly from graft donor cells, taken 360 days after TCRalphabeta/CD19-depleted stem cell transplant. These receptors all come from a male patient between 10 and 17 years old who had a stem cell transplant for acute lymphoblastic leukemia, so the T cells may come from the graft donor.

This clonotype was recorded a few times. This chain links TRBV5-5 with TRBJ2-5; 7 bases are a match to TRBD1. The CDR3 has 17 amino acids. Trimming cost V 1 base and J 1 base; bases outside gene matches: 10. In germline, CDR1 is SGHKS, CDR2 YYEKEE (reference sequence). The CDR3 coding sequence is TGTGCCAGCAGCTTGAGGGGACATAGGGGGCTCCAAGAGACCCAGTACTTC. It specifies CASSLRGHRGLQETQYF.

This clonotype came up many times. The chain couples TRBV7-6 to TRBJ2-7; 7 nucleotides agree with TRBD1. Trimming took 2 bases from V and 2 from J; bases not matched to a gene: 15. CDR3 size: 18 residues. Per the germline V gene, CDR1 is SGHVS and CDR2 is FNYEAQ. The CDR3 nucleotides read TGTGCCAGCAGCTTAAGAAGGGGGCAGAACACAATCACCTACGAGCAGTACTTC. Amino acids: CASSLRRGQNTITYEQYF.

This clonotype has more than one count but fewer than ten. The chain combines TRBV5-1 with TRBJ1-3; no firm D call. CDR1 and CDR2 (germline): SGHRS, YFSETQ. Deletions cut 4 bases from V and 0 bases from J, with 11 bases between. There are 15 residues in the CDR3. CDR3 amino acids: CASSPRAASGNTIYF. The CDR3 DNA sequence: TGCGCCAGCAGCCCGCGGGCCGCCTCTGGAAACACCATATATTTT.

This clonotype has a handful of counts. This chain uses TRBV25-1 with TRBJ2-7; a possible D gene is TRBD2 (7 bases). The CDR3 sequence is 16 residues long. Per the germline V gene, CDR1 is MGHDK and CDR2 is SYGVNS. Trimming removed 7 bases from V and 2 bases from J, with 21 bases in between. As DNA, the CDR3 is TGTGCCAGCACCGGAATGGGACTACAGGGTACCTACGAGCAGTACTTC. It translates to CASTGMGLQGTYEQYF.

The gene calls are TRBV5-1 and TRBJ1-2; 8 bases are shared with TRBD1. This CDR3 has 12 amino acids. Unmatched junction bases numbered 3, after V lost 5 bases and J lost 6 bases. Germline CDR1 reads SGHRS; CDR2 reads YFSETQ. The CDR3 DNA follows: TGCGCCAGCAGACTGGACAGGGATGGCTACACCTTC. This gives the protein CASRLDRDGYTF.

The chain combines TRBV7-8 with TRBJ2-7, with D perhaps matching TRBD1 (6 bases). The CDR3 totals 16 residues. V lost 0 bases, J lost 0 bases, and 12 bases lay in between. Germline V gene data show CDR1 as SGHVS and CDR2 as FQNEAQ. The CDR3 spells CASSLAIRGGSYEQYF. The CDR3 bases are TGTGCCAGCAGCTTAGCGATAAGAGGGGGCTCCTACGAGCAGTACTTC.

This rearrangement joins TRBV12-3 or TRBV12-4 to TRBJ1-5; no definite D call. V lost 6 bases to trimming and J lost 5 bases, with 14 bases between them. The CDR3 covers 14 residues. Here the CDR3 DNA reads TGTGCCAGCAGCAGCGACGGCACAGATCAGCCCCAGCATTTT. Its protein is CASSSDGTDQPQHF.

This clonotype was counted many times. The chain is built from TRBV14 and TRBJ2-1; no clear D gene. The CDR3 spans 17 residues. CDR1 and CDR2 from the germline V gene are SGHDN and FVKESK. Trimming took off 0 bases at V and 5 bases at J, with 17 bases between the two ends. The CDR3 spells CASSQDPLVYGDNEQFF. CDR3 in DNA: TGTGCCAGCAGCCAAGATCCCCTAGTATACGGCGACAATGAGCAGTTCTTC.

The V gene is TRBV20-1, the J gene TRBJ1-5; tentatively, D is TRBD1 (5 bases). Germline CDR1 is DFQATT and CDR2 is SNEGSKA (reference sequence). V lost 7 bases and J 3 bases, leaving 10 bases between the germline ends. CDR3 length: 12 amino acids. In DNA, the CDR3 is TGCAGTGGTCGACAGATCAATCAGCCCCAGCATTTT. It is translated as CSGRQINQPQHF.

This chain connects TRBV25-1 to TRBJ2-7, with TRBD2 as a possible D gene (6 bases). The V gene lost 3 bases and the J gene lost 1 base, with 16 bases spanning the gap. The CDR3 extends over 16 amino acids. CDR1 and CDR2 from the germline V gene are MGHDK and SYGVNS. The CDR3 coding sequence is TGTGCCAGCAGTGATAGGGGCGGGACCCCGTCCTACGAGCAGTACTTC. This codes for CASSDRGGTPSYEQYF.

This clonotype was counted many times. V usage is TRBV7-2 and J usage is TRBJ2-5; D tentatively fits TRBD1 or TRBD2 (5 bases each). V lost 1 base to trimming and J lost 1 base, with 10 bases between them. The germline CDR1 and CDR2 sequences are SGHTA and FQGNSA. This CDR3 region has 15 residues. The CDR3 DNA follows: TGTGCCAGCAGCTTAGTAGCAGGGACCCAAGAGACCCAGTACTTC. It is translated as CASSLVAGTQETQYF.

The chain couples TRBV27 to TRBJ2-7, with 12 bases aligning to TRBD2. The V and J ends lost 5 bases and 3 bases, in that order; junction bases with no gene match: 8. Germline lookup yields CDR1 MNHEY and CDR2 SMNVEV (reference sequence). The CDR3 extends over 16 amino acids. The CDR3 protein is CASSLASGRGFYEQYF. The CDR3, as DNA: TGTGCCAGCAGTCTTGCTAGCGGGAGGGGCTTCTACGAGCAGTACTTC.

Ten or more counts support this clonotype. The V and J genes are TRBV7-3 and TRBJ2-1; TRBD1 matches 9 bases. Trimming took 1 base from V and 2 from J; bases not matched to a gene: 3. The CDR3 runs 16 residues. Germline V gene lookup returns CDR1 SGHTA and CDR2 FQGTGA. The CDR3 is CASSLMGTGTYNEQFF. DNA for the CDR3: TGTGCCAGCAGCTTAATGGGGACAGGGACCTACAATGAGCAGTTCTTC. The complete variable domain, with remaining parts taken from reference TRBV7-3 and TRBJ2-1, reads GAGVSQTPSNKVTEKGKYVELRCDPISGHTALYWYRQSLGQGPEFLIYFQGTGAADDSGLPNDRFFAVRPEGSVSTLKIQRTERGDSAVYLCASSLMGTGTYNEQFFGPGTRLTVL.

This clonotype has a handful of counts. V gene TRBV3-1 combines with J gene TRBJ2-7; the D gene is possibly TRBD2 (5 bases). The CDR3 is made up of 16 amino acids. The V end lost 2 bases, the J end lost 2 bases, and 16 bases lay between the germline ends. CDR1 is LGHDT and CDR2 is YNNKEL in the germline V gene (reference sequence). CDR3 loop: CASSQITGKNPYEQYF. The CDR3 nucleotides read TGTGCCAGCAGCCAAATAACGGGAAAAAATCCCTACGAGCAGTACTTC.

The rearrangement uses TRBV7-3 and TRBJ2-3; weak D call: TRBD1 (5 bases). CDR3 size: 15 residues. Germline V lookup: CDR1 SGHTA, CDR2 FQGTGA. Trimming removed 3 bases at V and 2 bases at J, with 12 bases between. The CDR3 region is CASSLTATYTDTQYF. Written as DNA, the CDR3 is TGTGCCAGCAGCTTGACAGCCACGTACACAGATACGCAGTATTTT.

A few counts support this clonotype. V and J are TRBV4-1 and TRBJ2-1, with a weak D call TRBD2 (7 bases). This CDR3 has 16 amino acids. Trimming cost V 3 bases and J 14 bases, with 26 bases left between them. CDR1 and CDR2 (germline): MGHRA, YSYEKL. Here the CDR3 reads CASSQLGRGEQGKEFF. The CDR3 nucleotides are TGCGCCAGCAGCCAGCTAGGGAGGGGGGAACAGGGCAAGGAGTTCTTC.

The chain couples TRBV5-1 to TRBJ2-6; perhaps D is TRBD1 or TRBD2 (5 bases each). Looked up from germline, CDR1 is SGHRS and CDR2 is YFSETQ. Trimming took 0 bases from V and 0 from J, leaving 13 bases between them. The CDR3 sequence is 18 residues long. CDR3 loop: CASSLDGTASSGANVLTF. CDR3 bases: TGCGCCAGCAGCTTGGATGGGACGGCGAGCTCTGGGGCCAACGTCCTGACTTTC.

This chain connects TRBV5-1 to TRBJ2-5, with TRBD2 matching over 9 bases. After removal of 1 base from V and 4 bases from J, the junction contained 5 bases not matched to a gene. CDR1 SGHRS and CDR2 YFSETQ come from the germline V gene. The CDR3 consists of 15 residues. Here the CDR3 reads CASSLLAGVAETQYF. The CDR3 DNA reads as TGCGCCAGCAGCTTGTTAGCGGGAGTGGCAGAGACCCAGTACTTC.

The chain recombines TRBV3-1 with TRBJ2-1; D not certain. Trimming took off 1 base at V and 0 bases at J, with 13 bases between the two ends. Germline values: CDR1 LGHDT, CDR2 YNNKEL (reference sequence). This CDR3 comprises 17 residues. The CDR3 DNA reads as TGTGCCAGCAGCCAAGGCGTTTTCCTCTCCTCCTACAATGAGCAGTTCTTC. Its translation: CASSQGVFLSSYNEQFF.

This clonotype was counted only a few times. The DNA of the CDR3 is TGTGCCAGCAGCCCGAGCACTGTAACCTACGAGCAGTACTTC. Residues: CASSPSTVTYEQYF. The rearrangement links TRBV11-1 to TRBJ2-7; D is unresolved. CDR3 length: 14 amino acids. Germline CDR1 is SGHAT and CDR2 is FQDESV (reference sequence). V was trimmed by 5 bases and J by 2 bases, leaving 13 bases between them. Using reference TRBV11-1 and TRBJ2-7 for the parts outside the CDR3, the full variable domain is EAEVAQSPRYKITEKSQAVAFWCDPISGHATLYWYRQILGQGPELLVQFQDESVVDDSQLPKDRFSAERLKGVDSTLKIQPAELGDSAMYLCASSPSTVTYEQYFGPGTRLTVT.